This T cell receptor (beta chain) was obtained from a study of blood T cell repertoires in COVID-19. Study information: Sites in the United States, Italy and Spain provided acute and convalescent COVID-19 samples. Sources were T cells, B-cell-depleted T cells, or PBMCs; the material itself was cDNA or gDNA.

The CDR3 spans 14 residues. Trimming stripped 4 bases from V and 4 bases from J, with 12 bases between. Germline V gene sequence: CDR1 SNHLY, CDR2 FYNNEI. The authors' processing: Researchers report that nucleated cell counts were estimated from reference gene primer amplification. Using immunoSEQ multiplex PCR, the repertoire was profiled, and TCRdb retains in-frame clones only, with some absent. The DNA gave D and trimming, while V, J and clone size come from that table. The table shows 85,000 to 130,000 clones, with approximately 86% occurring only once. The V gene is TRBV2, the J gene TRBJ2-3, with D possibly being TRBD1 (5 bases). The receptor comes from a woman aged 55-69 years with acute or convalescent COVID-19. The sample taken for sequencing was peripheral blood. CDR3 in amino acids: CASSVLGPADTQYF. In DNA form, the CDR3 reads TGTGCCAGCAGTGTCTTGGGGCCAGCAGATACGCAGTATTTT. Combining the CDR3 with reference TRBV2 and TRBJ2-3 gives the whole variable domain EPEVTQTPSHQVTQMGQEVILRCVPISNHLYFYWYRQILGQKVEFLVSFYNNEISEKSEIFDDQFSVERPDGSNFTLKIRSTKLEDSAMYFCASSVLGPADTQYFGPGTRLTVL.